This T cell receptor (beta chain) is drawn from a study of Tregs in tolerant kidney transplant recipients. About the research overall: A 3-day belatacept mixed lymphocyte reaction, sometimes plus 5-day graft donor restimulation, preceded CD4+CD25+CD127- sorting.

Using immunoSEQ multiplex PCR, the repertoire was profiled, and TCRdb retains in-frame clones only, with some absent. The repertoire consists of 30,000 or so clones, with 82% occurring once and the leading ten covering about 2.3%. Points from the study as a whole: The small number of patients limits these findings pending further validation. Biological reproducibility was not directly addressed in this study.

As to this clone: As yet, its antigen is unknown.

This CDR3 comprises 17 residues. With 6 bases clipped from V and 0 bases from J, the junction kept 7 bases outside the gene matches. Germline CDR1 and CDR2: KGHSH and LQKENI. Sequencing input: Tregs from blood cultured with allogeneic cells. The chain joins TRBV18 to TRBJ2-4; 11 bases fit TRBD2. This TCR derives from a human donor in good health. CDR3 sequence reads: CASSRTSGYLAKNIQYF. DNA for the CDR3: TGTGCCAGCTCGAGGACTAGCGGGTACCTAGCCAAAAACATTCAGTACTTC.